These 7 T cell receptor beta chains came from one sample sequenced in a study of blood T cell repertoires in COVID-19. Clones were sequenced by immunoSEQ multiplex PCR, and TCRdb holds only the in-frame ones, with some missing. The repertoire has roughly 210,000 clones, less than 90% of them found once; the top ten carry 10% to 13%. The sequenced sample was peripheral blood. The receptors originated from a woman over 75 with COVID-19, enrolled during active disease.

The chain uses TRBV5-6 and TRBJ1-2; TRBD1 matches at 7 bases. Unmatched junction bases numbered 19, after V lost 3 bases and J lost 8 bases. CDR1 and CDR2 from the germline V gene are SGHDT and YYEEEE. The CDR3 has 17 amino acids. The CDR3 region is CASSWGQLKHRAGGYTF. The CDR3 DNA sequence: TGTGCCAGCAGCTGGGGACAGCTAAAACACCGGGCGGGAGGCTACACCTTC. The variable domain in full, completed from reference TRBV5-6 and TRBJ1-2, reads DAGVTQSPTHLIKTRGQQVTLRCSPKSGHDTVSWYQQALGQGPQFIFQYYEEEERQRGNFPDRFSGHQFPNYSSELNVNALLLGDSALYLCASSWGQLKHRAGGYTFGSGTRLTVV.

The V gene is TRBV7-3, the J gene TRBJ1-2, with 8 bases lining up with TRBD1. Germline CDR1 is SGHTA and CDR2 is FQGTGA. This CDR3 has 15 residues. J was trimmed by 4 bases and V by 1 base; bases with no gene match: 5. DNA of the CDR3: TGTGCCAGCAGCTTAAACGGACAGGGCAGCTATGGCTACACCTTC. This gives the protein CASSLNGQGSYGYTF. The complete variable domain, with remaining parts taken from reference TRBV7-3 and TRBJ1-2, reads GAGVSQTPSNKVTEKGKYVELRCDPISGHTALYWYRQSLGQGPEFLIYFQGTGAADDSGLPNDRFFAVRPEGSVSTLKIQRTERGDSAVYLCASSLNGQGSYGYTFGSGTRLTVV.

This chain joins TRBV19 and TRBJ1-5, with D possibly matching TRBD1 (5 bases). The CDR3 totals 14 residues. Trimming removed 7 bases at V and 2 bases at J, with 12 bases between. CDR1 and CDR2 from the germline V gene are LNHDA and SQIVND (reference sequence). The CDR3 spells CASINPGGNQPQHF. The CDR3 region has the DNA TGTGCCAGTATTAATCCGGGGGGCAATCAGCCCCAGCATTTT.

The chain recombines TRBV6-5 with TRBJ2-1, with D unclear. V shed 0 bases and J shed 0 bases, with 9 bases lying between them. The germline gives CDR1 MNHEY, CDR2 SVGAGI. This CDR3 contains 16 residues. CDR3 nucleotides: TGTGCCAGCAGTTACTCGAGTGTGAGCTCCTACAATGAGCAGTTCTTC. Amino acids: CASSYSSVSSYNEQFF.

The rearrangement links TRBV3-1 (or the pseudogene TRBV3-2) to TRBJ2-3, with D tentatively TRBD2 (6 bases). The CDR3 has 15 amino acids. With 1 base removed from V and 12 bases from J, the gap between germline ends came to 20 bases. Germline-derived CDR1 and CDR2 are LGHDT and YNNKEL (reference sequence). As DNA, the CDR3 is TGTGCCAGCAGCCAAGGAGGTAGTGTGTCGGGACTTCAGTATTTT. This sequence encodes CASSQGGSVSGLQYF.

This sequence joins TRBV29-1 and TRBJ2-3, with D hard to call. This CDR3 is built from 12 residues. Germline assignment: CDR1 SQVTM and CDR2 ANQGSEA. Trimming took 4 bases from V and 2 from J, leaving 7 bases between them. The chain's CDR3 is CSVVVYTDTQYF. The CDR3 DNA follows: TGCAGCGTTGTTGTCTACACAGATACGCAGTATTTT.

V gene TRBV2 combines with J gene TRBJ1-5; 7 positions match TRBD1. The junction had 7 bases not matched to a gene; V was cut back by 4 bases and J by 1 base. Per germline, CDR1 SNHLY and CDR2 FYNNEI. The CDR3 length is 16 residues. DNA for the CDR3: TGTGCCAGCAGTGGGCAGGGGGGAGCAAGCAATCAGCCCCAGCATTTT. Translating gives CASSGQGGASNQPQHF.